This T cell receptor (beta chain) is drawn from a study of blood T cells in healthy people across ages. The CDR3 has 13 amino acids. The V gene's germline CDR1 is SGDLS and CDR2 YYNGEE. With V trimmed by 6 bases and J by 12 bases, 4 bases remained unmatched. Alongside a J-beta primer mix, a sample-barcoded 5' primer served in a second PCR lasting roughly 7 to 11 cycles. A single record per CDR3 protein comes from TCRdb applying MiXCR to the 5' RACE reads. The table records around 990,000 distinct CDR3 sequences, almost 25% of them present only once. Those donating, healthy Caucasian individuals from Russia, were aged roughly 6 to 95. The same data also contributed to another study, on T cells of mothers and their children. That source notes: Three healthy Caucasian mothers, along with their six children, served as the donors. Reads recorded for TCR beta CDR3 numbered over 9 million per mother and several million per child.

The sequence came from a girl aged 2-15 years in good health. The sequenced material came from blood. The chain links TRBV9 to TRBJ2-6, with 12 positions matching TRBD1. The CDR3 DNA reads as TGTGCCAGCACCGGGACAGGGGGCCTCGTCCTGACTTTC. It codes for CASTGTGGLVLTF.